This TCR beta chain appears in the sequencing data of a study of CXCR3-negative and CXCR3-positive naive CD8 T cells. Study background: Per library, roughly 1.6 +/- 0.3 million reads; roughly 130 million TRB reads overall. Findings and limits, study-wide: For CXCR3-positive naive cells, TRB CDR3s were more hydrophobic than those of CXCR3-negative naive cells. Both naive subsets showed comparably high diversity, and memory CD8+ cells showed much lower diversity. Surface CD5 looked about the same in the naive subsets, so the authors worked out TCR strength from TRB CDR3 properties.

The study sorted every CD8+ T cell subset in triplicate at 280,000 or so cells each. Note on this clonotype: Its antigen is still unknown.

Libraries were UMI-labeled 5' RACE TRB cDNA. TCRdb reanalyzed the 5' RACE reads, giving one entry per CDR3 protein sequence and no DNA. This repertoire includes more than 80,000 distinct CDR3 sequences. The receptor was isolated from a human donor in good health. Some clones in this sample may be carry-over from other donors' samples. Sequencing was performed on naive CXCR3+ CD8+ T cells from blood. The subset: CD45RO-CCR7+CD27+CD95- naive CD8+ T cells expressing CXCR3 (TNR3+).

CDR3 sequence: CASSPTGPGELFF. The chain has TRBV6-5 and TRBJ2-2; TCRdb picks TRBD1, but there is no DNA to check that call. CDR1 MNHEY and CDR2 SVGAGI come from the germline V gene. The CDR3 covers 13 residues.